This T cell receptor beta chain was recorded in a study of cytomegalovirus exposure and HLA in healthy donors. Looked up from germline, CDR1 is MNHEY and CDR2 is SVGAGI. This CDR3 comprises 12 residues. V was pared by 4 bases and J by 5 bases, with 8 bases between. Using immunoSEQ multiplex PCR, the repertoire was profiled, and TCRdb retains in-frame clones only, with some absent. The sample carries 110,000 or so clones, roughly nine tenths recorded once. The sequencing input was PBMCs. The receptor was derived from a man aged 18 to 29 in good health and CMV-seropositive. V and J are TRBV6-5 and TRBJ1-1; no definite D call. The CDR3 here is CASSSPGTEAFF. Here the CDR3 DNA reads TGTGCCAGCAGTTCCCCGGGTACTGAAGCTTTCTTT.